Listed below are T cell receptor beta chains from one sample, sequenced in a study of cytomegalovirus exposure and HLA in healthy donors. The method was immunoSEQ multiplex PCR; TCRdb's version includes in-frame clones alone and lacks a portion of them. The sample consists of approximately 150,000 clones, 84% of them appearing once. Sequenced material: PBMCs. Receptor source: a girl aged 10-17 years in good health and CMV-seropositive. Each CDR3 is given without its conserved first and last residue. The order of the fields is CDR3 length, J gene, clone size, V gene, CDR3 protein. Where a row states a size, it is once, few, many or the class of an expanded clone; other rows omit it.

length: 14
J: TRBJ1-1
size: -
V: TRBV30
CDR3: AWSSPDRGINTEAF

length: 13
J: TRBJ1-4
size: -
V: TRBV6-5
CDR3: ASSYSGQLNEKLF

length: 12
J: TRBJ1-1
size: -
V: TRBV6-5
CDR3: ASSIARIGTEAF

length: 13
J: TRBJ2-7
size: -
V: TRBV4-1
CDR3: ASSQGLVGGYEQY

length: 12
J: TRBJ1-1
size: few
V: TRBV6-5
CDR3: ASSAQPEATEAF

length: 12
J: TRBJ1-5
size: -
V: TRBV2
CDR3: ASSRQGWNQPQH

length: 12
J: TRBJ1-1
size: -
V: TRBV5-5
CDR3: ASSWRAGGTEAF

length: 14
J: TRBJ1-4
size: -
V: TRBV18
CDR3: ASSPRARTDDEKLF

length: 14
J: TRBJ2-1
size: few
V: TRBV9
CDR3: ASSVEVGGTYNEQF

length: 12
J: TRBJ1-2
size: -
V: TRBV5-1
CDR3: ASSLANTGYGYT

length: 12
J: TRBJ1-1
size: once
V: TRBV25-1
CDR3: ASTVQGGVTEAF

length: 12
J: TRBJ2-1
size: once
V: TRBV5-1
CDR3: ASSFSGTANEQF

length: 13
J: TRBJ2-3
size: -
V: TRBV15
CDR3: ATSGAGTSTDTQY

length: 14
J: TRBJ2-4
size: -
V: TRBV25-1
CDR3: ASSDPGQGAKNIQY

length: 12
J: TRBJ2-5
size: -
V: TRBV7-9
CDR3: ASSFSRDDETQY

length: 14
J: TRBJ2-3
size: -
V: TRBV4-1
CDR3: ASSLWVGGTTDTQY

length: 12
J: TRBJ2-7
size: -
V: TRBV19
CDR3: ASSITGVSYEQY

length: 13
J: TRBJ1-3
size: few
V: TRBV11-3
CDR3: ASSLAAGARNTIY

length: 13
J: TRBJ1-1
size: -
V: TRBV10-2
CDR3: ASSGRDRGGTEAF

length: 15
J: TRBJ1-1
size: -
V: TRBV19
CDR3: ASSGFLLGGRNTEAF

length: 13
J: -
size: -
V: TRBV11-3
CDR3: ASSYPGQGFHEQY

length: 13
J: TRBJ1-2
size: -
V: TRBV5-1
CDR3: ASSPGTGGFAGYT

length: 14
J: TRBJ1-1
size: -
V: TRBV12-2
CDR3: ASRLADGGLNTEAF

length: 13
J: TRBJ1-3
size: -
V: TRBV19
CDR3: ASSARQGLGNTIY

length: 13
J: TRBJ1-1
size: -
V: TRBV11-2
CDR3: ASSYDKLQNTEAF

length: 13
J: -
size: -
V: TRBV5-1
CDR3: ASSLAGLAGNEQY

length: 13
J: TRBJ1-4
size: -
V: TRBV5-1
CDR3: ASSLAPGQGEKLF

length: 13
J: TRBJ2-1
size: -
V: TRBV30
CDR3: AWSVLAGGYNEQF

length: 13
J: TRBJ2-7
size: -
V: TRBV2
CDR3: ASSDRDRKPYEQY

length: 14
J: TRBJ2-3
size: -
V: TRBV28
CDR3: ASGTLAGASTDTQY

length: 12
J: TRBJ1-1
size: -
V: TRBV13
CDR3: ASSPRDRDTEAF